This entry describes one T cell receptor (beta chain). As yet, its antigen is unknown. The CDR3 runs 13 residues. CDR1 is MNHEY and CDR2 is SVGEGT in the germline V gene. With 6 bases clipped from V and 9 bases from J, the junction kept 8 bases outside the gene matches. This table comes from immunoSEQ multiplex PCR, and its TCRdb copy is limited to in-frame clones, with some not included. Here the sample spans some 130,000 clones, 90% being singletons. This entry belongs to a study of T cell responses to AZD1222 COVID-19 vaccine. Study at large: Second-dose intervals of approximately 4 or approximately 12 weeks were pooled. Study-level results: White British donors predominated, females outnumbered males, and clonal diversity was possibly underestimated.

The TCR originated in an adult in good health. The chain employs TRBV6-2 or TRBV6-3 and TRBJ2-7; 10 nucleotides match TRBD1. This material consisted of peripheral blood, taken on day 0 of AZD1222 vaccination. The CDR3 is CASSLARDRGQYF. The CDR3 nucleotides read TGTGCCAGCAGCCTAGCACGGGACAGGGGGCAGTACTTC.